The 6 T cell receptor beta chains reported below all come from one sample, sequenced in a study of blood T cell repertoires in COVID-19. Some clones are missing from TCRdb's copy, which holds only in-frame ones; the method was immunoSEQ multiplex PCR. The sample lists under 300,000 clones; roughly 80% were seen once. The sample comprised peripheral blood. The receptors here all came from a young woman with acute or convalescent COVID-19.

The V call is TRBV7-9, the J call TRBJ1-4, with D perhaps matching TRBD1 (6 bases). Between the trimmed V and J ends, which lost 0 bases and 8 bases, there was a span of 10 bases. The germline gives CDR1 SEHNR, CDR2 FQNEAQ (reference sequence). The CDR3 spans 14 residues. The CDR3 loop is CASSLAQGEEKLFF. The CDR3 DNA follows: TGTGCCAGCAGCTTAGCACAGGGCGAAGAAAAACTGTTTTTT.

The rearrangement joins TRBV5-1 to TRBJ2-1; 8 positions agree with TRBD2. V lost 1 base and J lost 3; bases outside the gene matches: 6. Germline values: CDR1 SGHRS, CDR2 YFSETQ. The CDR3 runs to 16 residues. DNA of the CDR3: TGCGCCAGCAGCTTGCTAGCGGGCCAACTCTACAATGAGCAGTTCTTC. Protein: CASSLLAGQLYNEQFF.

The rearrangement uses TRBV13 and TRBJ2-7; tentative D call: TRBD2 (6 bases). V was clipped by 5 bases and J by 5 bases, with 19 bases between them. Germline assignment: CDR1 PRHDT and CDR2 FYEKMQ (reference sequence). CDR3 length: 15 amino acids. The CDR3 sequence: CASSLWGVLSNEQYF. CDR3 DNA: TGTGCCAGCAGCCTCTGGGGGGTACTCAGTAACGAGCAGTACTTC.

The J gene is TRBJ1-2, the V gene TRBV19, with D perhaps matching TRBD1 (6 bases). Germline V gene data show CDR1 as LNHDA and CDR2 as SQIVND (reference sequence). V was trimmed by 5 bases and J by 4 bases, leaving 20 bases between them. The CDR3 loop spans 16 amino acids. The CDR3 sequence: CASSAGGGTAGYGYTF. CDR3 in DNA: TGTGCCAGTAGTGCCGGTGGGGGCACGGCGGGCTATGGCTACACCTTC.

This clone occurred many times. The V call is TRBV29-1, the J call TRBJ2-5, with 7 bases that match TRBD1. CDR3 size: 12 residues. The trim removed 4 bases at V and 5 bases at J, leaving 4 bases unmatched. CDR1 and CDR2 (germline): SQVTM, ANQGSEA. In DNA form, the CDR3 reads TGCAGCGTTGGACAGGGTTTTGAGACCCAGTACTTC. The encoded protein is CSVGQGFETQYF.

This sequence joins TRBV30 and TRBJ2-7, with 7 bases matching TRBD1. The germline V gene encodes CDR1 GTSNPN and CDR2 SVGIG (reference sequence). Trimming took 2 bases from V and 5 from J; bases not matched to a gene: 3. The CDR3 sequence is 12 residues long. CDR3 residues: CAWSPGGDEQYF. In DNA, the CDR3 is TGTGCCTGGAGTCCAGGGGGAGACGAGCAGTACTTC.